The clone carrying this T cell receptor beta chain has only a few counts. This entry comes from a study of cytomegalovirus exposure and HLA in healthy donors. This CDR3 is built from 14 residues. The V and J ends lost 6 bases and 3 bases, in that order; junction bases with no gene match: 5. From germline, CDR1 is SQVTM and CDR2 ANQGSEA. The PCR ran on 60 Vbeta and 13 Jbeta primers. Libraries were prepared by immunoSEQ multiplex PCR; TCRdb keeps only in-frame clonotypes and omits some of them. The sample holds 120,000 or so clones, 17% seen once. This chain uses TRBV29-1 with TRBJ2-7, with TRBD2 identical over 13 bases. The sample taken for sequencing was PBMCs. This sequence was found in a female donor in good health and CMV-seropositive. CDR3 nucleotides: TGCAGCGTGCCTAGGACTAGCGGGAGCTACGAGCAGTACTTC. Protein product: CSVPRTSGSYEQYF.